Shown below are 20 T cell receptor beta chains from a single sample sequenced in a study of blood T cell repertoires in COVID-19. TCRdb keeps only in-frame clones here, not all; method: immunoSEQ multiplex PCR. The data show roughly 300,000 clones, around 90% seen once. Sequenced input: peripheral blood. The receptor source for this set is a man younger than 30 with active or convalescent COVID-19.

The chain links TRBV9 to TRBJ1-1; D call uncertain. The CDR3 length is 15 residues. Germline V gene lookup returns CDR1 SGDLS and CDR2 YYNGEE. Trimming removed 0 bases from V and 2 bases from J, with 11 bases in between. The DNA for the CDR3 is TGTGCCAGCAGCGTAGCTGGCCAGGTTAACACTGAAGCTTTCTTT. Translated, it gives CASSVAGQVNTEAFF.

The chain is built from TRBV25-1 and TRBJ2-5; D not resolved. The CDR3 is made up of 13 amino acids. Germline V lookup: CDR1 MGHDK, CDR2 SYGVNS. V lost 0 bases and J 5 bases, leaving 7 bases between the germline ends. In DNA, the CDR3 is TGTGCCAGCAGTGAATACGCCGGGGAGACCCAGTACTTC. Protein: CASSEYAGETQYF.

The chain uses TRBV6-2 or TRBV6-3 and TRBJ2-1; 15 bases match TRBD2. There are 18 residues in the CDR3. In germline, CDR1 is MNHEY, CDR2 SVGEGT. With 4 bases clipped from V and 1 base from J, the junction kept 5 bases outside the gene matches. The CDR3 region is CASSLGLAGGRSYNEQFF. The CDR3 region has the DNA TGTGCCAGCAGTTTGGGACTAGCGGGGGGCCGGTCCTACAATGAGCAGTTCTTC.

The chain employs TRBV19 and TRBJ1-6, with a possible D match to TRBD1 (6 bases). In germline, CDR1 is LNHDA, CDR2 SQIVND (reference sequence). V gave up 6 bases and J gave up 11 bases, with 20 bases separating them. The CDR3 consists of 15 residues. In DNA form, the CDR3 reads TGTGCCAGTAGCCCTACTCAGGACAGATCTACACCCCTCCACTTT. This encodes CASSPTQDRSTPLHF.

The rearrangement links TRBV7-2 to TRBJ1-2; TRBD1 matches at 12 bases. The CDR3 runs 15 residues. Germline-derived CDR1 and CDR2 are SGHTA and FQGNSA. The J segment lost 3 bases and the V segment lost 5 bases, leaving 4 bases of the junction unmatched. The DNA of the CDR3 is TGTGCCAGCAGCCGGGACAGGGGGCGCCACTATGGCTACACCTTC. It encodes CASSRDRGRHYGYTF.

V gene TRBV27 combines with J gene TRBJ2-7, with 9 nucleotides matching TRBD1. Germline CDR1 reads MNHEY; CDR2 reads SMNVEV (reference sequence). J gave up 3 bases and V 4 bases, and 13 bases lay outside the gene matches. The CDR3 spans 17 residues. The CDR3 DNA reads as TGTGCCAGCAGTTCCGTCTTCCCGGGACAGGGTATCTACGAGCAGTACTTC. This translates into CASSSVFPGQGIYEQYF.

The genes are TRBV10-1 and TRBJ2-7, with a weak D call TRBD2 (6 bases). The CDR3 covers 11 residues. The V gene's germline CDR1 is WNHNN and CDR2 SYGVQD (reference sequence). V lost 8 bases to trimming and J lost 6 bases, with 11 bases between them. CDR3 in DNA: TGCGCCAGCTCTGACGGGGGCGAGCAGTACTTC. This codes for CASSDGGEQYF.

J is TRBJ1-5 and V is TRBV10-3; D is unresolved. Germline assignment: CDR1 ENHRY and CDR2 SYGVKD. This CDR3 comprises 17 residues. Trimming removed 0 bases from V and 3 bases from J, with 15 bases in between. In nucleotides, the CDR3 is TGTGCCATCAGTGAGTCGGTTTACAGCGGAGACAATCAGCCCCAGCATTTT. Its translation is CAISESVYSGDNQPQHF.

The V call is TRBV15, the J call TRBJ2-7; TRBD1 agrees at 7 bases. J lost 9 bases, V lost 8 bases, and 13 bases had no gene match. This CDR3 contains 13 residues. CDR1 and CDR2 (germline): LNHNV, YYDKDF (reference sequence). CDR3 sequence (DNA): TGTGCCACCGGAGAGCAAGGGGGCGGAGTGCAGTACTTC. This translates into CATGEQGGGVQYF. The full variable domain, completed using reference TRBV15 and TRBJ2-7, is DAMVIQNPRYQVTQFGKPVTLSCSQTLNHNVMYWYQQKSSQAPKLLFHYYDKDFNNEADTPDNFQSRRPNTSFCFLDIRSPGLGDTAMYLCATGEQGGGVQYFGPGTRLTVT.

The chain recombines TRBV15 with TRBJ1-5; D perhaps matches TRBD1 (5 bases). The germline V gene encodes CDR1 LNHNV and CDR2 YYDKDF (reference sequence). The germline V and J ends were trimmed by 0 bases and 8 bases, with 11 bases remaining between them. The CDR3 is 14 amino acids. CDR3 DNA: TGTGCCACCAGCAGAGATCAATGGGGCGAGCCCCAGCATTTT. Translation gives CATSRDQWGEPQHF.

This chain uses TRBV21-1 with TRBJ1-2; the DNA was not used to check the table's D call, TRBD1. TRBV21-1 is a pseudogene. This CDR3 has 13 amino acids. The CDR3 DNA is TGTGCCAGCAGCACGAGGGACAGCCATGGCTACACCTTC. It translates to CASSTRDSHGYTF.

The genes are TRBV6-5 and TRBJ2-3; 10 bases align to TRBD2. The CDR3 spans 15 residues. CDR1 and CDR2 (germline): MNHEY, SVGAGI. The V and J ends lost 6 bases and 8 bases, in that order; junction bases with no gene match: 11. CDR3 bases: TGTGCCAGCAGCTTAGCGGGGGGATTCTTGGGTACGCAGTATTTT. It specifies CASSLAGGFLGTQYF.

The CDR3 sequence: CASSLQEPGANVLTF. The CDR3 bases are TGTGCCAGTAGTCTACAGGAACCCGGGGCCAACGTCCTGACTTTC. This chain joins TRBV19 and TRBJ2-6; the D gene is possibly TRBD1 (5 bases). This CDR3 is 15 amino acids long. In germline, CDR1 is LNHDA, CDR2 SQIVND (reference sequence). The V and J ends lost 5 bases and 4 bases respectively, with 12 bases between them.

Written as DNA, the CDR3 is TGTGCCAGCAGCTGGGACCCCTGGGAGCGGGGACCCTTGTACAATGAGCAGTTCTTC. This codes for CASSWDPWERGPLYNEQFF. This chain links TRBV5-6 with TRBJ2-1, with 7 bases that match TRBD2. This CDR3 spans 19 amino acids. Trimming removed 3 bases from V and 4 bases from J; junction bases left unmatched: 19. Germline CDR1 is SGHDT and CDR2 is YYEEEE.

The CDR3 loop reads CASSLGLNTEAFF. DNA for the CDR3: TGTGCCAGCAGTCTCGGTTTGAACACTGAAGCTTTCTTT. This chain joins TRBV27 and TRBJ1-1; D is uncertain. The V and J ends lost 5 bases and 0 bases respectively, with 7 bases between them. The CDR3 is made up of 13 amino acids. Germline V CDR1 and CDR2: MNHEY, SMNVEV (reference sequence).

This chain connects TRBV11-2 to TRBJ1-2; TRBD1 is a possible D gene (6 bases). Germline V CDR1 and CDR2: SGHAT, FQNNGV. CDR3 length: 14 amino acids. Trimming removed 5 bases at V and 5 bases at J, with 15 bases between. The CDR3 here is CASSPKDSLYGYTF. DNA for the CDR3: TGTGCCAGCAGCCCTAAGGACAGTCTATATGGCTACACCTTC.

The rearrangement links TRBV7-6 to TRBJ1-2, with D unresolved. V was clipped by 5 bases and J by 2 bases, with 12 bases between them. The CDR3 has 14 amino acids. Germline assignment: CDR1 SGHVS and CDR2 FNYEAQ. As DNA, the CDR3 is TGTGCCAGCAGCCCATCAGGATTAAACTATGGCTACACCTTC. Translated: CASSPSGLNYGYTF.

This chain uses TRBV5-1 with TRBJ2-7; 7 bases are a match to TRBD1. The V and J ends lost 0 bases and 1 base, in that order; junction bases with no gene match: 4. This CDR3 contains 15 residues. CDR1 and CDR2 from the germline V gene are SGHRS and YFSETQ. CDR3 amino acids: CASSLDQGDSYEQYF. The CDR3 region has the DNA TGCGCCAGCAGCTTGGATCAGGGGGATTCCTACGAGCAGTACTTC. Full variable domain (remainder filled in from reference TRBV5-1 and TRBJ2-7): KAGVTQTPRYLIKTRGQQVTLSCSPISGHRSVSWYQQTPGQGLQFLFEYFSETQRNKGNFPGRFSGRQFSNSRSEMNVSTLELGDSALYLCASSLDQGDSYEQYFGPGTRLTVT.

This sequence joins TRBV11-2 and TRBJ2-1; tentatively, D is TRBD1 (5 bases). Deletions cut 5 bases from V and 4 bases from J, with 9 bases between. CDR1 is SGHAT, CDR2 FQNNGV, per germline. This CDR3 is 13 amino acids long. The CDR3 spells CASSTTVYNEQFF. DNA for the CDR3: TGTGCCAGCAGCACGACAGTTTACAATGAGCAGTTCTTC.

This sequence joins TRBV27 and TRBJ2-7; 7 nucleotides match TRBD1. J lost 0 bases, V lost 2 bases, and 10 bases had no gene match. Germline loops: CDR1 MNHEY, CDR2 SMNVEV (reference sequence). The CDR3 has 17 residues. For the CDR3, the DNA is TGTGCCAGCAGTTTAGGGGTCGGACAGGTCAGCTCCTACGAGCAGTACTTC. Translated, it gives CASSLGVGQVSSYEQYF.